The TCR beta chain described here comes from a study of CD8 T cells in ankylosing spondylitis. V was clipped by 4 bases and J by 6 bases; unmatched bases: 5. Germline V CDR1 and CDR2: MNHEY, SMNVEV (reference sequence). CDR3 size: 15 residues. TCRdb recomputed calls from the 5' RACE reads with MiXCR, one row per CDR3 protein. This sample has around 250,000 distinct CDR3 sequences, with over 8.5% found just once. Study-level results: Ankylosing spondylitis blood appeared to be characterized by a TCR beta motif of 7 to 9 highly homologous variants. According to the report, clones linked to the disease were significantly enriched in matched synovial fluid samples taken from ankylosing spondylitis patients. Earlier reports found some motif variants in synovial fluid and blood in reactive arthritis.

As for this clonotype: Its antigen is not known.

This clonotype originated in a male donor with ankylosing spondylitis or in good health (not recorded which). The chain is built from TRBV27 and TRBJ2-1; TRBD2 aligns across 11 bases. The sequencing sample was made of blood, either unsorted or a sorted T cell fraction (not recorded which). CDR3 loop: CASSYATSGTNEQFF. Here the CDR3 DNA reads TGTGCCAGCAGTTACGCGACTAGCGGGACCAATGAGCAGTTCTTC.